This is a list of T cell receptor beta chains from one sample in a study of control samples from healthy donors and cancer patients. Profiled with immunoSEQ multiplex PCR; TCRdb holds only in-frame clones, not every one. The sample lists 85,000 to 90,000 clones; 85% to 90% were seen once. What was sequenced was PBMCs. Source of these receptors: a woman between 50 and 59 years old with colorectal cancer. The CDR3 runs from the conserved cysteine through the conserved F or W. Fields, in order: V gene, clone size, D gene, J gene, CDR3 DNA, CDR3 protein. A D gene is named only where the DNA matches it firmly. Not all rows give a size; the values are once, few, many and, for expanded clones, a class.

v_gene: TRBV5-4; abundance: -; d_gene: TRBD1; j_gene: TRBJ2-3; CDR3nt: TGTGCCAGCAGCATAACAGGACAGGGCACAGATACGCAGTATTTT; CDR3aa: CASSITGQGTDTQYF
v_gene: TRBV5-8; abundance: -; d_gene: -; j_gene: TRBJ2-2; CDR3nt: TGTGCCAGCAGCTTCGAGCGAGCGAACACCGGGGAGCTGTTTTTT; CDR3aa: CASSFERANTGELFF
v_gene: TRBV6-6; abundance: -; d_gene: TRBD1; j_gene: TRBJ2-3; CDR3nt: TGTGCCAGCAGTTATGGCAGGGGGCCAGATACGCAGTATTTT; CDR3aa: CASSYGRGPDTQYF
v_gene: TRBV28; abundance: -; d_gene: -; j_gene: TRBJ1-1; CDR3nt: TGTGCCAGCAGTTTGGTAGGGGGTACGGACACTGAAGCTTTCTTT; CDR3aa: CASSLVGGTDTEAFF
v_gene: TRBV20-1; abundance: once; d_gene: TRBD2; j_gene: TRBJ2-3; CDR3nt: TGCAGTGCTAGTGACACACTTCTACTAGCGGGGGGGCCTTCTACGCAGTATTTT; CDR3aa: CSASDTLLLAGGPSTQYF
v_gene: TRBV18; abundance: -; d_gene: TRBD2; j_gene: TRBJ2-1; CDR3nt: TGTGCCAGCACCCCCCTAGCGGGGGGTGGGAATGAGCAGTTCTTC; CDR3aa: CASTPLAGGGNEQFF
v_gene: TRBV6-1; abundance: -; d_gene: -; j_gene: TRBJ2-3; CDR3nt: TGTGCCAGCAGTGAGGGGGATACGCAGTATTTT; CDR3aa: CASSEGDTQYF
v_gene: TRBV7-8; abundance: -; d_gene: -; j_gene: TRBJ1-5; CDR3nt: TGTGCCAGCAGCAGATATATGGGCAATCAGCCCCAGCATTTT; CDR3aa: CASSRYMGNQPQHF
v_gene: TRBV10-3; abundance: once; d_gene: -; j_gene: TRBJ2-1; CDR3nt: TGTGCCATCAGTGAGTCTGTGGGGGGCAATGAGCAGTTCTTC; CDR3aa: CAISESVGGNEQFF
v_gene: TRBV7-8; abundance: -; d_gene: -; j_gene: TRBJ1-1; CDR3nt: TGTGCCAGCAGCACTCGTTATCTAGTCCAGGAGGGCGGTGAAGCTTTCTTT; CDR3aa: CASSTRYLVQEGGEAFF
v_gene: TRBV15; abundance: -; d_gene: -; j_gene: TRBJ2-6; CDR3nt: TGTGCCACCAGCAGAGATGAGGGCTCTGGGGCCAACGTCCTGACTTTC; CDR3aa: CATSRDEGSGANVLTF
v_gene: TRBV6-5; abundance: -; d_gene: -; j_gene: TRBJ2-1; CDR3nt: TGTGCCAGCAGTTACTTTGGGGGTAGCTCCTACAATGAGCAGTTCTTC; CDR3aa: CASSYFGGSSYNEQFF
v_gene: TRBV7-8; abundance: -; d_gene: TRBD1; j_gene: TRBJ1-3; CDR3nt: TGTGCCAGCAGCTTGACAGGGGGCTGGAACACCATATATTTT; CDR3aa: CASSLTGGWNTIYF
v_gene: TRBV6-6; abundance: -; d_gene: TRBD1; j_gene: TRBJ1-4; CDR3nt: TGTGCCAGCAGACAGGGGGTGGGTGAAAAACTGTTTTTT; CDR3aa: CASRQGVGEKLFF